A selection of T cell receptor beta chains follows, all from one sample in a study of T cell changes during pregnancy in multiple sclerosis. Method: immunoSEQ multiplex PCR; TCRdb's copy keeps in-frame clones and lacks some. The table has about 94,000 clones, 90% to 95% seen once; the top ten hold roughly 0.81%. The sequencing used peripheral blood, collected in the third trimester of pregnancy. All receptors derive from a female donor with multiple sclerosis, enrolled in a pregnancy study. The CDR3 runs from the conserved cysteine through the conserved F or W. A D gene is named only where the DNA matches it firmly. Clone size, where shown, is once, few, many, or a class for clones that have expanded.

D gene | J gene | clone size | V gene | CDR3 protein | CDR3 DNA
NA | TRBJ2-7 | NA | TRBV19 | CASSIGSGPYEQYF | TGTGCCAGTAGTATAGGTAGCGGCCCCTACGAGCAGTACTTC
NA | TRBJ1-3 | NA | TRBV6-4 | CASTATSRPTGNTIYF | TGTGCCAGCACCGCAACTAGTCGGCCTACTGGAAACACCATATATTTT
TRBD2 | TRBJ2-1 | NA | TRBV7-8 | CASSSSGSQYNEQFF | TGTGCCAGCAGCTCTAGCGGGAGTCAGTACAATGAGCAGTTCTTC
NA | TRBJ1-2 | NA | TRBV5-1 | CASSLDQYYGYTF | TGCGCCAGCAGCTTGGACCAGTACTATGGCTACACCTTC
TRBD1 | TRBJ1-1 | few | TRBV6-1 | CASRQGQGHRAFF | TGTGCCAGCAGGCAAGGACAGGGGCACAGAGCTTTCTTT
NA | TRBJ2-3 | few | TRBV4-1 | CASSPPGADTQYF | TGCGCCAGCAGCCCCCCAGGCGCAGATACGCAGTATTTT
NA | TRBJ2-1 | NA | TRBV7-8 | CASSDRGYRSYNEQFF | TGTGCCAGCAGCGATAGAGGCTACCGCTCCTACAATGAGCAGTTCTTC
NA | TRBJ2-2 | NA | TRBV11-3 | CASSFGQGGSTGELFF | TGTGCCAGCAGCTTCGGACAGGGAGGGAGTACCGGGGAGCTGTTTTTT
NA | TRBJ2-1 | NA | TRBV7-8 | CASSLDYGEQFF | TGTGCCAGCAGCTTAGATTACGGTGAGCAGTTCTTC
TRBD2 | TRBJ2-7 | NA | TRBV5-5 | CASSLGTSGGSYEQYF | TGTGCCAGCAGCTTGGGGACTAGCGGGGGTTCCTACGAGCAGTACTTC
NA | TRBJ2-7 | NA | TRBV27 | CASSPRRQVYEQYF | TGTGCCAGCAGTCCCCGGAGGCAGGTCTACGAGCAGTACTTC
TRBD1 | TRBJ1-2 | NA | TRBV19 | CASSIGGGAEGYTF | TGTGCCAGTAGTATAGGAGGGGGCGCGGAGGGCTACACCTTC
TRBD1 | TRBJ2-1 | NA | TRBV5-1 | CASSTRTGAPYNEQFF | TGCGCCAGCAGCACCCGGACAGGGGCTCCCTACAATGAGCAGTTCTTC
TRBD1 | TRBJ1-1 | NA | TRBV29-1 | CSAGSRTGEAFF | TGCAGCGCTGGGAGTCGGACAGGGGAAGCTTTCTTT
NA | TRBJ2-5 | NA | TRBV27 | CASSLRGPRETQYF | TGTGCCAGCAGTTTGCGGGGTCCCCGGGAGACCCAGTACTTC
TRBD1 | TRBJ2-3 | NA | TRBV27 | CASRPRGRADTQYF | TGTGCCAGCAGACCTAGGGGGCGGGCAGATACGCAGTATTTT
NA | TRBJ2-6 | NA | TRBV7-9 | CATGAYSGANVLTF | TGTGCCACAGGGGCCTACTCTGGGGCCAACGTCCTGACTTTC
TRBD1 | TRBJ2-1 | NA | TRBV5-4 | CASSREGAHNEQFF | TGTGCCAGCAGCCGAGAGGGGGCCCACAATGAGCAGTTCTTC
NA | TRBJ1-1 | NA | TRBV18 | CASSPRRVNTEAFF | TGTGCCAGCTCCCCTCGCAGGGTGAACACTGAAGCTTTCTTT
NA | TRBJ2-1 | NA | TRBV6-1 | CASSENGGRLGNNEQFF | TGTGCCAGCAGTGAAAATGGGGGGAGGTTGGGTAACAATGAGCAGTTCTTC
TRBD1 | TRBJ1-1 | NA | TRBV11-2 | CASSVRDRASTEAFF | TGTGCCAGCAGCGTTAGGGACAGGGCAAGCACTGAAGCTTTCTTT
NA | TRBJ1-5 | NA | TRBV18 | CASSPSLQGGQPQHF | TGTGCCAGCTCACCAAGTTTACAGGGTGGTCAGCCCCAGCATTTT
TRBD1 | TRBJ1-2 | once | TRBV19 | CASSMGTGGGYGYTF | TGTGCCAGTAGTATGGGGACAGGGGGCGGCTATGGCTACACCTTC
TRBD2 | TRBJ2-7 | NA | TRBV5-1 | CASRISGSEQYF | TGCGCCAGCAGGATAAGCGGGAGCGAGCAGTACTTC
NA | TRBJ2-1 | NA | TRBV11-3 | CASSLGLSSYNEQFF | TGTGCCAGCAGCTTAGGTCTTAGCTCCTACAATGAGCAGTTCTTC
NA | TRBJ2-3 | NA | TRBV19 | CASSISRSSTDTQYF | TGTGCCAGTAGTATATCCAGATCTAGCACAGATACGCAGTATTTT
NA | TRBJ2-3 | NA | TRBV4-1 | CASSRQSGRYDPDTQYF | TGCGCCAGCAGCCGGCAGTCAGGGCGGTATGACCCAGATACGCAGTATTTT
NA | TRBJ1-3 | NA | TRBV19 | CASSLRDFLDSGNTIYF | TGTGCCAGTAGTCTGCGGGACTTTCTGGACTCTGGAAACACCATATATTTT
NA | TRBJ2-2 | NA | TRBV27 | CASSLGSGELFF | TGTGCCAGCAGCCTTGGGAGCGGGGAGCTGTTTTTT
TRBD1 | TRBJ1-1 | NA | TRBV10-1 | CASSDRGLGTEAFF | TGCGCCAGCAGCGACAGGGGGCTCGGCACTGAAGCTTTCTTT
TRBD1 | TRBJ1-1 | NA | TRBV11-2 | CASSFGTGGVEAFF | TGTGCCAGCAGCTTCGGGACAGGGGGCGTAGAAGCTTTCTTT
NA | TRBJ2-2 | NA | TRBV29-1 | CSVALSQGSTGELFF | TGCAGCGTAGCCCTTTCACAGGGATCAACCGGGGAGCTGTTTTTT
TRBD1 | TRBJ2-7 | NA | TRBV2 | CASRDRGKLYEQYF | TGTGCCAGCAGAGACAGGGGAAAGCTTTACGAGCAGTACTTC
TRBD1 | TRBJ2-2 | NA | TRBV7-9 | CASSKGTGLIGELFF | TGTGCCAGCAGCAAAGGGACAGGGCTGATCGGGGAGCTGTTTTTT
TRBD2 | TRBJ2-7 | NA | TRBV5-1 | CASSLDSGLAEVEQYF | TGCGCCAGCAGCTTGGATTCGGGACTAGCGGAGGTCGAGCAGTACTTC
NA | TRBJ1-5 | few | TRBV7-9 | CASSASEGVSDQPQHF | TGTGCCAGCAGCGCCTCCGAGGGGGTTAGCGATCAGCCCCAGCATTTT
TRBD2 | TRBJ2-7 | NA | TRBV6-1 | CASREGGTSVYEQYF | TGTGCCAGCCGGGAGGGTGGGACTAGCGTGTACGAGCAGTACTTC
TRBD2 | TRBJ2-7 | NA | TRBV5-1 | CASSFGAGVTYEQYF | TGCGCCAGCAGCTTTGGAGCGGGAGTCACTTACGAGCAGTACTTC
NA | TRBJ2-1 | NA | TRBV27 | CASSLSGTHNEQFF | TGTGCCAGCAGTTTATCCGGGACTCACAATGAGCAGTTCTTC
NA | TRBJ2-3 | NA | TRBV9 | CASSVVGDTQYF | TGTGCCAGCAGCGTAGTCGGAGATACGCAGTATTTT
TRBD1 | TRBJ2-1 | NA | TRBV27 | CASSLGAGGWNEQFF | TGTGCCAGCAGTTTAGGCGCAGGGGGCTGGAATGAGCAGTTCTTC
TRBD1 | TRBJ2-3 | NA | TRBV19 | CASRDRAYTDTQYF | TGTGCCAGTCGGGACAGGGCGTACACGGATACGCAGTATTTT
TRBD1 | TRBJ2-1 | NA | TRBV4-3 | CASSQVSGGLDNEQFF | TGCGCCAGCAGCCAAGTTTCAGGGGGCCTAGACAATGAGCAGTTCTTC
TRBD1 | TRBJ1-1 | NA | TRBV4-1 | CASSHDRGKPESRFMNTEAFF | TGCGCCAGCAGCCACGACAGGGGAAAACCTGAAAGCAGATTTATGAACACTGAAGCTTTCTTT